This T cell receptor (beta chain) was retrieved from a study of shared clonotypes between healthy human individuals. Study-level findings and limits: Owing to a small donor count, the genetic and exposure-history diversity represented was limited. Among donors, sharing of clonotypes was expected to be affected by sequencing depth. Non-shared clonotypes had lower generation probabilities than those shared by all four donors.

With respect to this clone: What it binds is not known.

TCRdb keeps only in-frame clones here, not all; method: immunoSEQ multiplex PCR. This repertoire shows approximately 82,000 clones, 62% found once; its top ten account for about half. Germline lookup yields CDR1 SGHRS and CDR2 YFSETQ. V lost 4 bases, J lost 2 bases, and 13 bases lay in between. The CDR3 contains 14 residues. Sequencing was carried out using memory CD8+ T cells sorted from blood. Subset noted: CD45RO+ cells pooled with CCR7-negative TemRA cells. The TCR comes from a young man in good health. V and J are TRBV5-1 and TRBJ2-7; D perhaps matches TRBD1 (6 bases). The CDR3 here is CASSPDSYPYEQYF. In DNA form, the CDR3 reads TGCGCCAGCAGCCCGGACAGTTACCCCTACGAGCAGTACTTC.